Shown below are 20 T cell receptor beta chains from a single sample sequenced in a study of blood T cell repertoires in COVID-19. Here immunoSEQ multiplex PCR was the method, and the copy in TCRdb shows in-frame clones only, minus some. This sample has under 400,000 clones, with roughly 90% found just once. The source material was peripheral blood. The receptors were sampled from a woman aged 30 to 39 with COVID-19, enrolled during active disease.

The V gene is TRBV25-1, the J gene TRBJ1-4, with TRBD1 as a possible D gene (5 bases). The CDR3 contains 15 residues. The germline V gene has CDR1 MGHDK and CDR2 SYGVNS. V lost 5 bases to trimming and J lost 8 bases, with 18 bases between them. The CDR3 coding sequence is TGTGCCAGCAGTTCACTTCGGGGGGTAGAGGAAAAACTGTTTTTT. Translating it yields CASSSLRGVEEKLFF.

The gene calls are TRBV2 and TRBJ1-5; D remains unclear. The CDR3 contains 14 residues. CDR1 SNHLY and CDR2 FYNNEI come from the germline V gene. V was trimmed by 4 bases and J by 7 bases, leaving 14 bases between them. CDR3 sequence (DNA): TGTGCCAGCAGTGGTTCAGATAGAGGACAGCCCCAGCATTTT. Residues: CASSGSDRGQPQHF. The variable domain in full, completed from reference TRBV2 and TRBJ1-5, reads EPEVTQTPSHQVTQMGQEVILRCVPISNHLYFYWYRQILGQKVEFLVSFYNNEISEKSEIFDDQFSVERPDGSNFTLKIRSTKLEDSAMYFCASSGSDRGQPQHFGDGTRLSIL.

The V gene is TRBV28, the J gene TRBJ1-2, with 7 positions matching TRBD1. This CDR3 spans 15 amino acids. After removal of 7 bases from V and 8 bases from J, the junction contained 16 bases not matched to a gene. Germline loops: CDR1 MDHEN, CDR2 SYDVKM. The CDR3 here is CASIAGGGLVRGYTF. In nucleotides, the CDR3 is TGTGCCAGCATCGCGGGAGGGGGCCTGGTAAGAGGCTACACCTTC.

The chain has TRBV5-4 and TRBJ2-7, with 7 bases identical to TRBD1. CDR3 length: 15 residues. Germline CDR1 reads SGHNT; CDR2 reads YYREEE (reference sequence). Trimming took 4 bases from V and 3 from J; bases not matched to a gene: 10. CDR3 bases: TGTGCCAGCAGCCCTAAGGGACAGAGCGACTACGAGCAGTACTTC. The encoded protein is CASSPKGQSDYEQYF.

This chain joins TRBV7-9 and TRBJ2-3, with 10 nucleotides matching TRBD1. Germline assignment: CDR1 SEHNR and CDR2 FQNEAQ (reference sequence). V lost 8 bases, J lost 6 bases, and 14 bases stayed unmatched. CDR3 length equals 16 residues. The CDR3 here is CASRPGDRGILDTQYF. The CDR3 DNA sequence: TGTGCCAGCCGCCCTGGGGACAGGGGCATTTTGGATACGCAGTATTTT.

The chain couples TRBV3-1 (or the pseudogene TRBV3-2) to TRBJ2-5; 13 nucleotides agree with TRBD2. CDR3 length: 16 residues. Trimming at V came to 2 bases and at J to 5 bases, leaving 5 bases not matched to a gene. The germline V gene encodes CDR1 LGHDT and CDR2 YNNKEL (reference sequence). CDR3 DNA: TGTGCCAGCAGCCAAACTAGCGGGAGGGCCTTGGAGACCCAGTACTTC. Protein product: CASSQTSGRALETQYF.

This chain connects TRBV20-1 to TRBJ2-5, with a tentative D call TRBD1 (6 bases). V was shortened by 3 bases and J by 5 bases, with 13 bases between the two germline ends. Germline values: CDR1 DFQATT, CDR2 SNEGSKA (reference sequence). This CDR3 comprises 13 residues. CDR3 in DNA: TGCAGTGCTAGTCTCAGGGGACGGGAGACCCAGTACTTC. The encoded protein is CSASLRGRETQYF.

The V and J genes are TRBV29-1 and TRBJ2-3; 9 bases map to TRBD1. V was clipped by 3 bases and J by 2 bases; unmatched bases: 3. The CDR3 sequence is 14 residues long. Germline CDR1 SQVTM, CDR2 ANQGSEA. CDR3 amino acids: CSVEGTGYTDTQYF. The CDR3 bases are TGCAGCGTTGAGGGGACAGGGTACACAGATACGCAGTATTTT.

Details on this clone: This sample also contains other DNA sequences that code for the same CDR3. This chain links TRBV28 with TRBJ2-6; a possible D gene is TRBD2 (6 bases). The CDR3 covers 15 residues. In germline, CDR1 is MDHEN, CDR2 SYDVKM. Trimming shortened V by 8 bases and J by 0 bases, and 11 bases separated the two germline ends. Here the CDR3 reads CASSLGGSGANVLTF. The CDR3 DNA follows: TGTGCCAGCTCCCTGGGGGGCTCTGGGGCCAACGTCCTGACTTTC.

V gene TRBV24-1 combines with J gene TRBJ2-1; D remains unclear. CDR1 and CDR2 (germline): KGHDR, SFDVKD. This CDR3 has 14 residues. The V and J ends lost 4 bases and 6 bases respectively, with 12 bases between them. CDR3 protein: CATSDPKTFNEQFF. The CDR3 nucleotides are TGTGCCACCAGTGACCCAAAGACTTTCAATGAGCAGTTCTTC.

The rearrangement uses TRBV29-1 and TRBJ1-2, with TRBD1 identical over 7 bases. The J segment lost 2 bases and the V segment lost 6 bases, leaving 3 bases of the junction unmatched. Germline assignment: CDR1 SQVTM and CDR2 ANQGSEA. This CDR3 is built from 12 residues. CDR3 in DNA: TGCAGCGTAGCACAGGGGAACTATGGCTACACCTTC. This sequence encodes CSVAQGNYGYTF.

The genes are TRBV3-1 (or the pseudogene TRBV3-2) and TRBJ1-1; unclear D gene. Looked up from germline, CDR1 is LGHDT and CDR2 is YNNKEL (reference sequence). V shed 4 bases and J shed 1 base, with 7 bases lying between them. This CDR3 has 13 amino acids. In nucleotides, the CDR3 is TGTGCCAGCAGCCTTAAACAGAACACTGAAGCTTTCTTT. Amino acid sequence: CASSLKQNTEAFF.

J is TRBJ2-1 and V is TRBV4-1, with TRBD2 identical over 11 bases. V gave up 0 bases and J gave up 7 bases; unmatched junction bases: 8. Germline CDR1 reads MGHRA; CDR2 reads YSYEKL. This CDR3 comprises 17 residues. CDR3 sequence (DNA): TGCGCCAGCAGCCAAGATATCGCTAGCGGGAGGAGAAATGAGCAGTTCTTC. This gives the protein CASSQDIASGRRNEQFF.

CDR3 bases: TGTGCCAAAACCCAGGGTTCCTACGAGCAGTACTTC. It translates to CAKTQGSYEQYF. The J gene is TRBJ2-7, the V gene TRBV19; TRBD1 is a possible D gene (5 bases). This CDR3 region has 12 residues. Deletions cut 10 bases from V and 1 base from J, with 11 bases between. CDR1 LNHDA and CDR2 SQIVND come from the germline V gene (reference sequence).

In DNA form, the CDR3 reads TGTGCCAGCAGCGCCAGCGGGGCCTCAGCTTTCTTT. Encoded protein: CASSASGASAFF. V gene TRBV11-2 combines with J gene TRBJ1-1, with TRBD1 as a possible D gene (5 bases). Germline CDR1 SGHAT, CDR2 FQNNGV. The CDR3 is 12 amino acids. Trimming took 5 bases from V and 10 from J, leaving 14 bases between them.

The chain links TRBV15 to TRBJ2-1, with 11 positions matching TRBD2. This CDR3 spans 19 amino acids. Germline V lookup: CDR1 LNHNV, CDR2 YYDKDF (reference sequence). With V trimmed by 1 base and J by 3 bases, 11 bases remained unmatched. The CDR3 nucleotides are TGTGCCACCAGCAGAGCGGGGTCGAGACTAGCGGGAAACTACAATGAGCAGTTCTTC. Residues: CATSRAGSRLAGNYNEQFF.

This chain connects TRBV13 to TRBJ2-5; 12 nucleotides match TRBD2. Germline V gene data show CDR1 as PRHDT and CDR2 as FYEKMQ (reference sequence). The CDR3 loop spans 17 amino acids. With V trimmed by 3 bases and J by 5 bases, 10 bases remained unmatched. The CDR3, as DNA: TGTGCCAGCAGCTTTGGGACTAGCGGGCCACCCCGGGAGACCCAGTACTTC. Amino acids: CASSFGTSGPPRETQYF.

Concerning this clone: This sample also contains other DNA sequences that code for the same CDR3. The V call is TRBV5-1, the J call TRBJ2-7, with TRBD1 matching 7 bases. This CDR3 is 14 amino acids long. Germline values: CDR1 SGHRS, CDR2 YFSETQ. V gave up 4 bases and J gave up 4 bases; unmatched junction bases: 8. The CDR3 sequence is CASSPLGTAYEQYF. In DNA form, the CDR3 reads TGCGCCAGCAGCCCCCTTGGGACAGCTTACGAGCAGTACTTC.

The chain joins TRBV19 to TRBJ1-5, with D maybe TRBD1 (6 bases). V dropped 9 bases and J dropped 4 bases, with 22 bases sitting between them. The CDR3 runs to 16 residues. The germline V gene has CDR1 LNHDA and CDR2 SQIVND (reference sequence). The CDR3 loop reads CARTIGGGRGNQPQHF. The CDR3 coding sequence is TGTGCCAGGACTATAGGAGGGGGACGGGGAAATCAGCCCCAGCATTTT.

The chain has TRBV7-9 and TRBJ2-6; 7 nucleotides align to TRBD1. Germline loops: CDR1 SEHNR, CDR2 FQNEAQ (reference sequence). V was clipped by 4 bases and J by 2 bases; unmatched bases: 11. This CDR3 has 18 residues. The CDR3 nucleotides read TGTGCCAGCAGCTCTCCGTACAGGGGAGTAGCTGGGGCCAACGTCCTGACTTTC. Its protein product is CASSSPYRGVAGANVLTF.